The clone carrying this T cell receptor beta chain was recorded many times. Germline V gives CDR1 SGHKS, CDR2 YYEKEE (reference sequence). CDR3 size: 16 residues. Trimming pared 0 bases from V and 1 base from J, leaving 14 bases between. This sample was included in a study of neurological immune-mediated disorders. Each CDR3 protein is one row after TCRdb ran MiXCR on the 5' RACE reads. The sample holds tens of thousands of distinct CDR3 sequences; under 4.5% are singletons and the top ten take around 2.7%. The sample taken for sequencing was PBMCs. This sequence originates from a woman aged 45-65 years with multiple sclerosis. The rearrangement joins TRBV5-5 to TRBJ2-7; D uncertain. The chain's CDR3 is CASSLAPSTASYEQYF. The CDR3 DNA is TGTGCCAGCAGCTTGGCTCCCTCCACTGCTTCCTACGAGCAGTACTTC.